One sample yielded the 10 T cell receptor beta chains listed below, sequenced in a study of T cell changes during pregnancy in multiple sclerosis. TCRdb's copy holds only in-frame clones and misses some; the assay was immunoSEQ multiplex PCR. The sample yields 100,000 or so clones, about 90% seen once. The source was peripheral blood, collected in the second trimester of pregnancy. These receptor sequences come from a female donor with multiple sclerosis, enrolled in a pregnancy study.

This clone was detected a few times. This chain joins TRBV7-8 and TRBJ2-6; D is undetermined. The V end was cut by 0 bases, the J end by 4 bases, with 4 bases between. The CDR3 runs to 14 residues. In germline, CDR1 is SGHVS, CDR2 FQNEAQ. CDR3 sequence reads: CASSLAVGANVLTF. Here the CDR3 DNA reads TGTGCCAGCAGCTTAGCTGTAGGGGCCAACGTCCTGACTTTC.

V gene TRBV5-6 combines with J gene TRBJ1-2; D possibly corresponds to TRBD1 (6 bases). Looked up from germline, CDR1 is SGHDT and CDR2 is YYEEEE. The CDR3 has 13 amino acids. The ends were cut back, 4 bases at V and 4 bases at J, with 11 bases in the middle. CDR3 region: CASSADSSYGYTF. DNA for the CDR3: TGTGCCAGCAGCGCGGACAGTTCCTATGGCTACACCTTC.

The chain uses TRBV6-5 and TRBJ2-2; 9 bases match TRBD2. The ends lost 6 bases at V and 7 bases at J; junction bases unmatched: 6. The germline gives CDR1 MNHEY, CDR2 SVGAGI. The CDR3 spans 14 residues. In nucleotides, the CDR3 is TGTGCCAGCAGCCGAATTAGCGGGGGCGGGGAGCTGTTTTTT. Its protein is CASSRISGGGELFF.

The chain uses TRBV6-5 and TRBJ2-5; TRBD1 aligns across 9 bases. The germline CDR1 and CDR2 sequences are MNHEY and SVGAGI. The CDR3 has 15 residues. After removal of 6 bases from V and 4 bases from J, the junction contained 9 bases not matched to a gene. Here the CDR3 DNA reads TGTGCCAGCAGCAGGGGGACAGGGTGGTCAGAGACCCAGTACTTC. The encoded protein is CASSRGTGWSETQYF.

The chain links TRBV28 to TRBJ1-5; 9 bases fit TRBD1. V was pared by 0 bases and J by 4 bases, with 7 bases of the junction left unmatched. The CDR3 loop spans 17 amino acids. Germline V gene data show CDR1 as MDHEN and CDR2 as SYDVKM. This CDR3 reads CASSLWTGQGGNQPQHF. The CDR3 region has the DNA TGTGCCAGCAGTTTATGGACGGGACAGGGCGGGAATCAGCCCCAGCATTTT.

The CDR3 loop is CSVPEALGEQFF. Here the CDR3 DNA reads TGCAGCGTTCCGGAGGCCTTAGGTGAGCAGTTCTTC. The J gene is TRBJ2-1, the V gene TRBV29-1, with TRBD2 as a possible D gene (5 bases). The V end was cut by 5 bases, the J end by 9 bases, with 14 bases between. The CDR3 loop spans 12 amino acids. Germline V gene sequence: CDR1 SQVTM, CDR2 ANQGSEA.

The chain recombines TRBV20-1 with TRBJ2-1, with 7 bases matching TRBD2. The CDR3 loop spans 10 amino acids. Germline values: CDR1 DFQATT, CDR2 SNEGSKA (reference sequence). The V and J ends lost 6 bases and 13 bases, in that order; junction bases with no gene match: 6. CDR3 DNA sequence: TGCAGTGCCAAACTAGCGAACCAGTTCTTC. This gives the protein CSAKLANQFF.

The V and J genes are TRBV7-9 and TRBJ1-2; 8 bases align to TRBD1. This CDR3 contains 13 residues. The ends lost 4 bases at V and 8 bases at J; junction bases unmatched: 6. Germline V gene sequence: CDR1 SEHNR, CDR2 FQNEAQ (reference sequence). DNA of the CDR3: TGTGCCAGCAGCTCGTCGACAGGGGAGGGCTACACCTTC. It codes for CASSSSTGEGYTF.

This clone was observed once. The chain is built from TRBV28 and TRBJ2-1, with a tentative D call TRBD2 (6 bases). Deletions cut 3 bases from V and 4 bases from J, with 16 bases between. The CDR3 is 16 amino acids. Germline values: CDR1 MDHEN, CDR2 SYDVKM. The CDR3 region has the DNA TGTGCCAGCAGTTTTCGGGGGAGTGCCCCATACAATGAGCAGTTCTTC. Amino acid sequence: CASSFRGSAPYNEQFF.

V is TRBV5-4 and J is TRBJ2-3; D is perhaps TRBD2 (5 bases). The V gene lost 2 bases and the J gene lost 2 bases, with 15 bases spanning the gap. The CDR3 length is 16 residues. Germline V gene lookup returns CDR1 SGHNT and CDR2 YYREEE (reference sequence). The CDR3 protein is CASSFERAFDTDTQYF. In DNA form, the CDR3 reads TGTGCCAGCAGCTTTGAGAGGGCCTTTGACACAGATACGCAGTATTTT.